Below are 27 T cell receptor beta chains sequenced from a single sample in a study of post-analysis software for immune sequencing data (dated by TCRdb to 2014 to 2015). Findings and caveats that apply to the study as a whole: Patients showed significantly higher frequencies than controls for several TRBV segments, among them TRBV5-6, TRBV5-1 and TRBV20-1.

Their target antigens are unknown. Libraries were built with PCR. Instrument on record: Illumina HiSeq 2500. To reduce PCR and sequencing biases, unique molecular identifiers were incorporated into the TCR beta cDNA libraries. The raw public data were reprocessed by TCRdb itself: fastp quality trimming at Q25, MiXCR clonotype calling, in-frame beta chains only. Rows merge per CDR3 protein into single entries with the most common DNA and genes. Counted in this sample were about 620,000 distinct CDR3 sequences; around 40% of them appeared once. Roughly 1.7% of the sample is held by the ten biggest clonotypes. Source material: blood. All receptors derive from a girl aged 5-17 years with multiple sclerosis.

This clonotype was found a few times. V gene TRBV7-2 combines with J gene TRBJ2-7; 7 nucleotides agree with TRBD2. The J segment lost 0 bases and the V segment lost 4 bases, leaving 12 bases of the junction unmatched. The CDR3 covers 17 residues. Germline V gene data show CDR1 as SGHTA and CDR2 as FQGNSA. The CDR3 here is CASSSQISGISSYEQYF. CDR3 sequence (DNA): TGTGCCAGCAGCTCCCAGATCAGCGGGATCTCCTCCTACGAGCAGTACTTC.

This chain's CDR3 is CASSQETKLPEYF. CDR3 sequence (DNA): TGCGCCAGCAGCCAAGAGACGAAACTTCCCGAGTACTTC. This chain joins TRBV4-1 and TRBJ2-5; unclear D gene. CDR1 is MGHRA and CDR2 is YSYEKL in the germline V gene. V gave up 0 bases and J gave up 12 bases, with 14 bases separating them. The CDR3 loop spans 13 amino acids.

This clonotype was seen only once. Written as DNA, the CDR3 is TGCGCCAGCAGCCAACTTAGCGGGAGCTCCTACAATGAGCAGTTCTTC. Encoded protein: CASSQLSGSSYNEQFF. The chain combines TRBV5-1 with TRBJ2-1, with 9 bases lining up with TRBD2. The CDR3 covers 16 residues. Germline assignment: CDR1 SGHRS and CDR2 YFSETQ. V was pared by 4 bases and J by 0 bases, with 5 bases of the junction left unmatched. The variable domain in full, with the rest retrieved from reference TRBV5-1 and TRBJ2-1, is KAGVTQTPRYLIKTRGQQVTLSCSPISGHRSVSWYQQTPGQGLQFLFEYFSETQRNKGNFPGRFSGRQFSNSRSEMNVSTLELGDSALYLCASSQLSGSSYNEQFFGPGTRLTVL.

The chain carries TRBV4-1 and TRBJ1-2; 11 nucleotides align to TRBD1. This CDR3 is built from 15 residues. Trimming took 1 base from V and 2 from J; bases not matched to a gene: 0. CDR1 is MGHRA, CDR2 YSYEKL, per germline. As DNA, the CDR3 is TGCGCCAGCAGCCAAGGGGACAGGGGGAACTATGGCTACACCTTC. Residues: CASSQGDRGNYGYTF.

This chain's CDR3 is CASSPPVAGDLTDTQYF. The DNA of the CDR3 is TGTGCCAGCTCACCACCGGTAGCGGGGGACCTCACAGATACGCAGTATTTT. The chain carries TRBV18 and TRBJ2-3, with TRBD2 matching 9 bases. Germline trimming cut 0 bases from V and 2 bases from J; bases unmatched to any gene: 6. From germline, CDR1 is KGHSH and CDR2 LQKENI. The CDR3 loop spans 17 amino acids.

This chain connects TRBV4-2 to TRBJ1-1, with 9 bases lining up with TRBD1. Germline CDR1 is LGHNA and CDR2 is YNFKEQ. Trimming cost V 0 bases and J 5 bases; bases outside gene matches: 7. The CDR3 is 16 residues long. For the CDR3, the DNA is TGTGCCAGCAGCCAAGATGAGGGACAGGGAGGGACTGAAGCTTTCTTT. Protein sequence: CASSQDEGQGGTEAFF.

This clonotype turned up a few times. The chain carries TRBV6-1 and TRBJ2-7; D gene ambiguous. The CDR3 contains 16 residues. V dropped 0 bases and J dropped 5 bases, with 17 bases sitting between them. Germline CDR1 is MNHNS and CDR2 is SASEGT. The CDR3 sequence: CASSEAVTSGVHEQYF. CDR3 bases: TGTGCCAGCAGTGAAGCTGTAACGTCAGGAGTCCACGAGCAGTACTTC.

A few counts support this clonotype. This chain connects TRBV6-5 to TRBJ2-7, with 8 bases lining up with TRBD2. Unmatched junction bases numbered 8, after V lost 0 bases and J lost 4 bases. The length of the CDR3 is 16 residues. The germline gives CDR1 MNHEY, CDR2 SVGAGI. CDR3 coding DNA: TGTGCCAGCAGTTACTCGATACGGGAGGGCCTGTACGAGCAGTACTTC. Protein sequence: CASSYSIREGLYEQYF.

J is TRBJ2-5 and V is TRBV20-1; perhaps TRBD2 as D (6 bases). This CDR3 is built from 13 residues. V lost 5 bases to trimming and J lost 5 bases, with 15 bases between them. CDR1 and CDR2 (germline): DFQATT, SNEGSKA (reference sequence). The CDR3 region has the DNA TGCAGTGCTCGTTTTCCGGGGACTGAGACCCAGTACTTC. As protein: CSARFPGTETQYF.

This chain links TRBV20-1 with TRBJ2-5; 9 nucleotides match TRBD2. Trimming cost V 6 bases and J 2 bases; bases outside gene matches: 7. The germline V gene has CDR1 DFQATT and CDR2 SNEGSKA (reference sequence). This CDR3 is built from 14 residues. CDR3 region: CSAGLAGLQETQYF. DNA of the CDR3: TGCAGTGCGGGCCTAGCGGGACTACAAGAGACCCAGTACTTC.

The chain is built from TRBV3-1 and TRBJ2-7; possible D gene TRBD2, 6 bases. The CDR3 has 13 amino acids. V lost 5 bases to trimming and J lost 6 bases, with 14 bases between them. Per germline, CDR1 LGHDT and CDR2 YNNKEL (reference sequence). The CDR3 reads CASSGDRLGEQYF. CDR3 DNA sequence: TGTGCCAGCAGCGGAGACAGACTAGGCGAGCAGTACTTC.

CDR3 region: CASSETLNYNEQFF. CDR3 nucleotide sequence: TGTGCCAGCTCCGAGACTCTCAACTACAATGAGCAGTTCTTC. The rearrangement links TRBV7-2 to TRBJ2-1; D is ambiguous. This CDR3 is built from 14 residues. Germline values: CDR1 SGHTA, CDR2 FQGNSA. The V end lost 8 bases, the J end lost 3 bases, and 14 bases lay between the germline ends.

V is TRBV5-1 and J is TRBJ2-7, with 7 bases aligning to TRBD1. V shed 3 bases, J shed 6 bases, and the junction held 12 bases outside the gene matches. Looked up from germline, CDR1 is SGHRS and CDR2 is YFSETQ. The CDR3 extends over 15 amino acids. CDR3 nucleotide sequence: TGCGCCAGCAGCTCGATTTTGACAGGGTCGGTCGAGCAGTACTTC. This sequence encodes CASSSILTGSVEQYF.

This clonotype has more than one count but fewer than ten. CDR3 sequence (DNA): TGTGCCAGCAGTTTCGGCCAGGGGGAAGAGACCCAGTACTTC. Translated: CASSFGQGEETQYF. The genes are TRBV12-3 or TRBV12-4 and TRBJ2-5, with 7 positions matching TRBD1. The CDR3 loop spans 14 amino acids. V lost 3 bases, J lost 3 bases, and 4 bases stayed unmatched.

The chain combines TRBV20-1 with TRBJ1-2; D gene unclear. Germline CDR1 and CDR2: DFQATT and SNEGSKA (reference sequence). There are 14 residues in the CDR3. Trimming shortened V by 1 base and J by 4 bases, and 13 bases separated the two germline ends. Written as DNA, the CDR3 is TGCAGTGCTAGAGCTGGGTACGCCGCCTATGGCTACACCTTC. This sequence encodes CSARAGYAAYGYTF.

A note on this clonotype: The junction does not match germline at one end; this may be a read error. Here the CDR3 reads CASSLVAYNEQFF. The DNA for the CDR3 is TGTGCCAGCAGTTTAGTCGCCTACAATGAGCAGTTCTTC. The rearrangement joins TRBV7-2 to TRBJ2-1, with no clear D. The germline CDR1 and CDR2 sequences are SGHTA and FQGNSA. CDR3 length equals 13 residues.

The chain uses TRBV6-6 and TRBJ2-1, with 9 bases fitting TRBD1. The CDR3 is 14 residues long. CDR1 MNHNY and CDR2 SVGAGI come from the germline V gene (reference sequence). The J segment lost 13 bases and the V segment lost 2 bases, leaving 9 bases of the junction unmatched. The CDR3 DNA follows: TGTGCCAGCAGTTACCGGGACAGGGAAGAGACCCAGTTCTTC. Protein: CASSYRDREETQFF.

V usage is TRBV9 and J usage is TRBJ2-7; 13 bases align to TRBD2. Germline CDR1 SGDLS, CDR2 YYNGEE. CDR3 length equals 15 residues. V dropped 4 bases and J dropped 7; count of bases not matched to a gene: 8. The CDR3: CASSPGLAGEREQYF. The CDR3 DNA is TGTGCCAGCAGCCCAGGACTAGCGGGAGAGCGTGAGCAGTACTTC.

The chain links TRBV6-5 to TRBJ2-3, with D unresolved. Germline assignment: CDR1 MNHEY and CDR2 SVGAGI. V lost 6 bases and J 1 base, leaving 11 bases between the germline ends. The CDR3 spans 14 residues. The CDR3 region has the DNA TGTGCCAGCAGCCCCCCCTACGGCACAGATACGCAGTATTTT. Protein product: CASSPPYGTDTQYF.

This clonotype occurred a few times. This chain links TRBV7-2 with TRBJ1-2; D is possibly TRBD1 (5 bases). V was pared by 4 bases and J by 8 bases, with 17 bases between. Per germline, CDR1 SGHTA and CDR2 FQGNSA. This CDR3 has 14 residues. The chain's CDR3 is CASSSGTAIKGYTF. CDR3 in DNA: TGTGCCAGCAGCTCTGGGACCGCTATAAAGGGCTACACCTTC.

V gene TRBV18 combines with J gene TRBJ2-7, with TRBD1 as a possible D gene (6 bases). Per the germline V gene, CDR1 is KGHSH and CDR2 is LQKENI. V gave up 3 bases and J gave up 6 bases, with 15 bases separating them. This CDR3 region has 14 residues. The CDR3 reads CASSPDRAIGEQYF. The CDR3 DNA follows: TGTGCCAGCTCACCGGACAGAGCGATAGGCGAGCAGTACTTC.

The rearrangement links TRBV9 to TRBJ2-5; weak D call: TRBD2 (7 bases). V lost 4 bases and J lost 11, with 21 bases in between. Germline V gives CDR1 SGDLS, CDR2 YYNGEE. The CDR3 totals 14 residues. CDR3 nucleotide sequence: TGTGCCAGCAGCTACAGGGAGGTAGCGGGTGAGCAGTACTTC. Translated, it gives CASSYREVAGEQYF.

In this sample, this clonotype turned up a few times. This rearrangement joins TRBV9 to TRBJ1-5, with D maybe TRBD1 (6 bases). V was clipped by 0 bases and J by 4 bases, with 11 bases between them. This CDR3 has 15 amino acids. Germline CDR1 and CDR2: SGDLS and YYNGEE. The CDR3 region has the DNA TGTGCCAGCAGCGTAGGATCAGGGACAAATCAGCCCCAGCATTTT. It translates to CASSVGSGTNQPQHF. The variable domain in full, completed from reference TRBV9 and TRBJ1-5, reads DSGVTQTPKHLITATGQRVTLRCSPRSGDLSVYWYQQSLDQGLQFLIQYYNGEERAKGNILERFSAQQFPDLHSELNLSSLELGDSALYFCASSVGSGTNQPQHFGDGTRLSIL.

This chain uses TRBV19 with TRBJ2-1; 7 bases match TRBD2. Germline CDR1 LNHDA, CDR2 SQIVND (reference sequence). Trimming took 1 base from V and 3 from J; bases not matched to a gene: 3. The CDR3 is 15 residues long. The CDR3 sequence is CASSIGGGGYNEQFF. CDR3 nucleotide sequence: TGTGCCAGTAGTATAGGCGGGGGTGGCTACAATGAGCAGTTCTTC.

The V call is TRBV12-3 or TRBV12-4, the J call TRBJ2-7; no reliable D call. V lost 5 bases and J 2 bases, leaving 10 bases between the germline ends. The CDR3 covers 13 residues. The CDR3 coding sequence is TGTGCCAGCAGTCCGGAATGGGCCTACGAGCAGTACTTC. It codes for CASSPEWAYEQYF.

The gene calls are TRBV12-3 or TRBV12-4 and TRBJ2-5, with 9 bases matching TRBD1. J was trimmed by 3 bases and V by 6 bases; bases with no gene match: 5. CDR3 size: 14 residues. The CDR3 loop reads CASRLRTGEETQYF. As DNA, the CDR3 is TGTGCCAGCAGATTGAGGACAGGGGAAGAGACCCAGTACTTC.

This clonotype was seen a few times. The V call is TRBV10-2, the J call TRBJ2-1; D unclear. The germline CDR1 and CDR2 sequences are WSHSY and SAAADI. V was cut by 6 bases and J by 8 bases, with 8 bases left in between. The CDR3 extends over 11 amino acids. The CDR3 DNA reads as TGCGCCAGCAGGGGTGGCTATGAGCAGTTCTTC. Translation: CASRGGYEQFF.